This record looks at one T cell receptor beta chain sequence and its context. Specified time point: peripheral blood 6 weeks after treatment start. This sample is drawn from a study of PD-L1 blockade in urothelial cancer. About the research overall: About 85% of the roughly 29 patients were men whose urothelial cancer was bladder-origin. Blood analysis occurred 3 weeks (second dose) and 6 weeks after treatment start. The study recovered a median of around 150,000 T cells per blood sample.

The data were produced by immunoSEQ multiplex PCR, yet TCRdb's version contains in-frame clones alone and is incomplete. The table records roughly 100,000 clones, 83% of them present only once. This CDR3 is 13 amino acids long. V lost 4 bases, J lost 2 bases, and 9 bases lay in between. Germline V CDR1 and CDR2: SGDLS, YYNGEE. The sequences come from PBMCs, collected around atezolizumab (anti-PD-L1) treatment. The chain recombines TRBV9 with TRBJ1-2; possibly TRBD1 for D (6 bases). The receptor was derived from a man in his sixties or seventies with urothelial cancer. CDR3 sequence: CASSPQGNYGYTF. Written as DNA, the CDR3 is TGTGCCAGCAGCCCCCAGGGGAACTATGGCTACACCTTC.